The 14 T cell receptor beta chains below all came from one sample that was sequenced in a study of T-cell memory formation after mild COVID-19. Via MiXCR, TCRdb re-called the 5' RACE reads, giving one row per CDR3 protein. The data hold fewer than 500,000 distinct CDR3 sequences, with 20% to 25% observed a single time. The sequenced sample consisted of PBMCs or a T cell subset sorted from them (not recorded which). These receptors were taken from an adult woman who had mild COVID-19 (a few samples of this study predate the infection). Cell type and time point are not known.

The rearrangement links TRBV6-2 or TRBV6-3 to TRBJ1-5, with D maybe TRBD1 (6 bases). Between the trimmed V and J ends, which lost 4 bases and 5 bases, there was a span of 18 bases. The CDR3 length is 16 residues. The germline gives CDR1 MNHEY, CDR2 SVGEGT. The CDR3: CASSSPAGARDQPQHF. CDR3 DNA: TGTGCCAGCAGTTCCCCGGCGGGGGCGCGGGATCAGCCCCAGCATTTT.

The table lists this clonotype with a few counts. The chain couples TRBV5-1 to TRBJ2-3; no firm D call. This CDR3 is built from 12 residues. V lost 5 bases and J lost 0, with 4 bases in between. Germline V gene sequence: CDR1 SGHRS, CDR2 YFSETQ. CDR3 nucleotides: TGCGCCAGCAGGGACAGCACAGATACGCAGTATTTT. This sequence encodes CASRDSTDTQYF.

CDR3 sequence (DNA): TGTGCCAGCAGGAGGGGATTTGGCTACACCTTC. Its protein product is CASRRGFGYTF. The chain joins TRBV12-3 or TRBV12-4 to TRBJ1-2, with D perhaps TRBD1 (5 bases). The V end lost 6 bases, the J end lost 7 bases, and 9 bases lay between the germline ends. The CDR3 runs to 11 residues.

The V call is TRBV5-1, the J call TRBJ2-1; possible D gene TRBD2, 5 bases. Per the germline V gene, CDR1 is SGHRS and CDR2 is YFSETQ. Between the trimmed V and J ends, which lost 2 bases and 4 bases, there was a span of 13 bases. The CDR3 length is 15 residues. CDR3 sequence reads: CASSFGLPSYNEQFF. The CDR3 region has the DNA TGCGCCAGCAGCTTCGGACTCCCCTCTTACAATGAGCAGTTCTTC.

This clonotype appeared a few times. This chain uses TRBV6-1 with TRBJ1-2; no clear D. The CDR3 covers 18 residues. V was trimmed by 6 bases and J by 6 bases, leaving 29 bases between them. Germline V gene sequence: CDR1 MNHNS, CDR2 SASEGT. As DNA, the CDR3 is TGTGCCAGCAGCGATGACACAAGAATGGCTCGGCGCCGGGATGGCTACACCTTC. It specifies CASSDDTRMARRRDGYTF.

A single count supports this clonotype. At one of its ends the junction is not consistent with the germline gene, which may arise from a read error. This chain uses TRBV11-1 with TRBJ2-1; weak D call: TRBD2 (6 bases). The germline CDR1 and CDR2 sequences are SGHAT and FQDESV (reference sequence). The CDR3 extends over 13 amino acids. The CDR3 sequence: CARSSGTYNEQFF. The CDR3 coding sequence is TGTGCCAGAAGCTCGGGGACTTACAATGAGCAGTTCTTC.

This clonotype was observed a few times. This rearrangement joins TRBV5-8 to TRBJ2-1; possible D gene TRBD2, 7 bases. There are 15 residues in the CDR3. V shed 3 bases and J shed 5 bases, with 15 bases lying between them. The germline gives CDR1 SGHTS, CDR2 YDEGEE. CDR3 residues: CASSYGLGGHNEQFF. CDR3 nucleotides: TGTGCCAGCAGCTACGGACTGGGGGGGCACAATGAGCAGTTCTTC.

This clonotype was counted only a few times. This sequence joins TRBV18 and TRBJ2-1; D is undetermined. This CDR3 region has 13 residues. Trimming removed 3 bases at V and 4 bases at J, with 7 bases between. CDR1 is KGHSH, CDR2 LQKENI, per germline. As DNA, the CDR3 is TGTGCCAGCTCACCTAGGGTGTACAATGAGCAGTTCTTC. This translates into CASSPRVYNEQFF.

This sequence joins TRBV6-5 and TRBJ2-2; D ambiguous. CDR3 length: 18 amino acids. Trimming removed 8 bases from V and 1 base from J, with 23 bases in between. Germline V gives CDR1 MNHEY, CDR2 SVGAGI. CDR3 protein: CASRIISYGPENTGELFF. Here the CDR3 DNA reads TGTGCCAGCCGAATTATCAGCTACGGGCCGGAGAACACCGGGGAGCTGTTTTTT.

This clonotype was counted between two and nine times. V usage is TRBV7-9 and J usage is TRBJ2-7; D may match TRBD1 or TRBD2 (5 bases each). This CDR3 contains 17 residues. Trimming pared 6 bases from V and 3 bases from J, leaving 24 bases between. The germline V gene encodes CDR1 SEHNR and CDR2 FQNEAQ (reference sequence). CDR3 loop: CASRHALGPGPFYEQYF. CDR3 sequence (DNA): TGTGCCAGCAGACATGCCTTGGGGCCGGGACCCTTCTACGAGCAGTACTTC.

This clonotype occurred a few times. The chain has TRBV6-1 and TRBJ2-5; no definite D call. Germline loops: CDR1 MNHNS, CDR2 SASEGT. The CDR3 covers 13 residues. V lost 6 bases and J lost 4, with 12 bases in between. This CDR3 is CASSTWRGETQYF. In DNA, the CDR3 is TGTGCCAGCAGCACATGGCGTGGAGAGACCCAGTACTTC.

In this sample, this clonotype turned up a few times. The chain is built from TRBV7-9 and TRBJ2-7; 7 bases match TRBD2. The CDR3 runs to 15 residues. V gave up 1 base and J gave up 2 bases; unmatched junction bases: 5. Germline V gene sequence: CDR1 SEHNR, CDR2 FQNEAQ (reference sequence). The CDR3 here is CASSLGSGAPYEQYF. The CDR3 nucleotides are TGTGCCAGCAGCTTAGGGAGCGGGGCCCCCTACGAGCAGTACTTC.

This clonotype was detected once. The V gene is TRBV15, the J gene TRBJ1-3, with D unresolved. The CDR3 totals 11 residues. Deletions cut 9 bases from V and 1 base from J, with 4 bases between. Germline loops: CDR1 LNHNV, CDR2 YYDKDF (reference sequence). CDR3 sequence (DNA): TGTGCCACTCAATCTGGAAACACCATATATTTT. Translating gives CATQSGNTIYF.

The chain joins TRBV2 to TRBJ2-7, with D possibly being TRBD1 (5 bases). The CDR3 covers 15 residues. Looked up from germline, CDR1 is SNHLY and CDR2 is FYNNEI. V lost 1 base and J 6 bases, leaving 16 bases between the germline ends. CDR3 in amino acids: CASSEVLTGAGEQYF. The CDR3 nucleotides read TGTGCCAGCAGTGAAGTCCTAACTGGGGCAGGCGAGCAGTACTTC.